What follows are 28 T cell receptor beta chains derived from one specimen sequenced in a study of cytomegalovirus exposure and HLA in healthy donors. Primers: 60 Vbeta forward and 13 Jbeta reverse. Profiled with immunoSEQ multiplex PCR; TCRdb holds only in-frame clones, not every one. The sample consists of about 200,000 clones, over 9.5% of them appearing once. The sample was PBMCs. These TCRs come from a man aged 45-60 years in good health and CMV-seropositive.

This chain uses TRBV19 with TRBJ1-2; D is possibly TRBD1 (6 bases). From germline, CDR1 is LNHDA and CDR2 SQIVND (reference sequence). This CDR3 contains 15 residues. Trimming took 5 bases from V and 6 from J, leaving 19 bases between them. The CDR3 reads CASSPRQAGRDGYTF. CDR3 bases: TGTGCCAGTAGTCCCCGACAGGCCGGCCGAGATGGCTACACCTTC.

This chain links TRBV20-1 with TRBJ1-1; TRBD1 is a possible D gene (5 bases). The germline V and J ends were trimmed by 3 bases and 6 bases, with 8 bases remaining between them. CDR3 length equals 11 residues. Germline V lookup: CDR1 DFQATT, CDR2 SNEGSKA (reference sequence). CDR3 in DNA: TGCAGTGCTAGCAGGGTAGCTGAAGCTTTCTTT. Amino acid sequence: CSASRVAEAFF.

The rearrangement links TRBV7-9 to TRBJ2-3, with 10 bases fitting TRBD2. The trim removed 8 bases at V and 1 base at J, leaving 3 bases unmatched. CDR1 is SEHNR, CDR2 FQNEAQ, per germline (reference sequence). The CDR3 loop spans 14 amino acids. The CDR3 DNA follows: TGTGCCAGCGGAACTAGCGGGGGCACAGATACGCAGTATTTT. Translated, it gives CASGTSGGTDTQYF.

There are a few counts of this clone. The chain couples TRBV5-4 to TRBJ2-5, with a tentative D call TRBD1 (5 bases). The germline V gene encodes CDR1 SGHNT and CDR2 YYREEE (reference sequence). The CDR3 is 16 amino acids. V lost 2 bases and J lost 2, with 16 bases in between. The CDR3 DNA reads TGTGCCAGCAGCTTAGGCAGCCAAGGGGCGCAAGAGACCCAGTACTTC. Translating it yields CASSLGSQGAQETQYF.

The chain combines TRBV30 with TRBJ2-5; 7 nucleotides agree with TRBD2. CDR1 and CDR2 (germline): GTSNPN, SVGIG (reference sequence). V was pared by 2 bases and J by 3 bases, with 6 bases of the junction left unmatched. The length of the CDR3 is 14 residues. CDR3 bases: TGTGCCTGGAGTAGTCGGGGGAGGGAAGAGACCCAGTACTTC. It translates to CAWSSRGREETQYF.

The chain is built from TRBV7-2 and TRBJ2-5; 14 nucleotides line up with TRBD2. The CDR3 has 17 residues. Trimming at V came to 1 base and at J to 4 bases, leaving 5 bases not matched to a gene. Germline V gene lookup returns CDR1 SGHTA and CDR2 FQGNSA. For the CDR3, the DNA is TGTGCCAGCAGCTTAGAGACTAGCGGGGGGGACAGAGAGACCCAGTACTTC. It translates to CASSLETSGGDRETQYF.

This clone was counted a few times. In the same sample, other DNA sequences code for this CDR3. The CDR3 coding sequence is TGTGCCAGCAAACTTTCGACCCGGGGCTCTGGAAACACCATATATTTT. As protein: CASKLSTRGSGNTIYF. The rearrangement uses TRBV4-2 and TRBJ1-3; no clear D. The V gene's germline CDR1 is LGHNA and CDR2 YNFKEQ. The CDR3 sequence is 16 residues long. The V end was cut by 7 bases, the J end by 0 bases, with 16 bases between.

Concerning this clone itself: At one end, the junction sequence differs from germline, possibly due to a read error. J is TRBJ1-1 and V is TRBV12-5; D may be TRBD1 (6 bases). CDR1 is LGHNT and CDR2 is FRNRAP in the germline V gene. CDR3 length: 14 residues. In DNA, the CDR3 is TGTACTAGTGGTTTGGGACAAGTGAACACTGAAGCTTTCTTT. Protein product: CTSGLGQVNTEAFF.

This chain connects TRBV19 to TRBJ2-1; the D gene is possibly TRBD2 (6 bases). CDR1 LNHDA and CDR2 SQIVND come from the germline V gene (reference sequence). V gave up 5 bases and J gave up 0 bases, with 17 bases separating them. The CDR3 totals 17 residues. The CDR3 is CASSVGLPSSSYNEQFF. The CDR3 DNA is TGTGCCAGTAGTGTGGGACTTCCTTCCAGCTCCTACAATGAGCAGTTCTTC.

The chain employs TRBV9 and TRBJ2-5; no clear D gene. V was shortened by 0 bases and J by 9 bases, with 15 bases between the two germline ends. This CDR3 comprises 14 residues. Germline-derived CDR1 and CDR2 are SGDLS and YYNGEE. The CDR3 DNA follows: TGTGCCAGCAGCGTAGGGAATAGCCCAATGGCCCAGTACTTC. Translating it yields CASSVGNSPMAQYF.

The chain recombines TRBV7-7 with TRBJ2-5, with D possibly matching TRBD1 (6 bases). In germline, CDR1 is SSHAT, CDR2 FNYEAQ (reference sequence). This CDR3 contains 17 residues. Trimming took 1 base from V and 5 from J, leaving 20 bases between them. CDR3 protein: CASSLEGGLSGTETQYF. The CDR3 DNA is TGTGCCAGCAGCTTAGAAGGGGGTTTATCTGGTACCGAGACCCAGTACTTC. Based on the CDR3 plus reference TRBV7-7 and TRBJ2-5, the full variable domain is GAGVSQSPRYKVTKRGQDVTLRCDPISSHATLYWYQQALGQGPEFLTYFNYEAQPDKSGLPSDRFSAERPEGSISTLTIQRTEQRDSAMYRCASSLEGGLSGTETQYFGPGTRLLVL.

This clone was picked up a small number of times. The chain joins TRBV11-2 to TRBJ1-2, with 9 bases aligning to TRBD1. The trim removed 5 bases at V and 8 bases at J, leaving 12 bases unmatched. This CDR3 spans 15 amino acids. Germline V gene data show CDR1 as SGHAT and CDR2 as FQNNGV. The CDR3: CASSGGQGPLIGYTF. The CDR3, as DNA: TGTGCCAGCAGCGGGGGACAGGGCCCTCTCATAGGCTACACCTTC.

A few counts support this clone. The rearrangement joins TRBV2 to TRBJ2-4; 9 nucleotides line up with TRBD2. With 2 bases clipped from V and 3 bases from J, the junction kept 5 bases outside the gene matches. The CDR3 has 16 amino acids. Germline V lookup: CDR1 SNHLY, CDR2 FYNNEI. CDR3 DNA: TGTGCCAGCAGTGAAAGGCGGGGGGGGATCAAAAACATTCAGTACTTC. It encodes CASSERRGGIKNIQYF.

The rearrangement joins TRBV7-6 to TRBJ1-4; 8 bases are shared with TRBD1. This CDR3 is built from 15 residues. V shed 4 bases, J shed 7 bases, and the junction held 8 bases outside the gene matches. Germline V CDR1 and CDR2: SGHVS, FNYEAQ. CDR3 residues: CASSSYPGGTEKLFF. For the CDR3, the DNA is TGTGCCAGCAGCTCCTACCCAGGGGGCACTGAAAAACTGTTTTTT.

This clone was seen more than once but under ten times. Other DNA sequences within the sample encode an identical CDR3. V usage is TRBV7-9 and J usage is TRBJ1-5; D gene uncertain. V was shortened by 2 bases and J by 6 bases, with 5 bases between the two germline ends. The CDR3 covers 12 residues. CDR1 and CDR2 (germline): SEHNR, FQNEAQ (reference sequence). CDR3 in amino acids: CASSLRGQPQHF. As DNA, the CDR3 is TGTGCCAGCAGCTTAAGAGGTCAGCCCCAGCATTTT.

The gene calls are TRBV9 and TRBJ2-3; the D gene is possibly TRBD2 (6 bases). The germline V gene has CDR1 SGDLS and CDR2 YYNGEE. This CDR3 contains 16 residues. V was clipped by 4 bases and J by 5 bases, with 20 bases between them. CDR3 in DNA: TGTGCCAGCAGCCAGCCGGGAGCCCCTGGTCGAGATACGCAGTATTTT. It specifies CASSQPGAPGRDTQYF.

This clone turned up a few times. The rearrangement joins TRBV7-2 to TRBJ1-5; TRBD1 matches at 7 bases. The CDR3 consists of 15 residues. V lost 2 bases and J lost 7; bases outside the gene matches: 8. In germline, CDR1 is SGHTA, CDR2 FQGNSA. In DNA, the CDR3 is TGTGCCAGCAGCTTAAGGCAGGGGGTAGGCCAGCCCCAGCATTTT. This sequence encodes CASSLRQGVGQPQHF. Full variable domain (missing parts from reference TRBV7-2 and TRBJ1-5): GAGVSQSPSNKVTEKGKDVELRCDPISGHTALYWYRQSLGQGLEFLIYFQGNSAPDKSGLPSDRFSAERTGGSVSTLTIQRTQQEDSAVYLCASSLRQGVGQPQHFGDGTRLSIL.

This chain connects TRBV7-3 to TRBJ2-3, with a possible D match to TRBD2 (7 bases). The CDR3 loop spans 14 amino acids. The germline V gene encodes CDR1 SGHTA and CDR2 FQGTGA. Trimming pared 10 bases from V and 4 bases from J, leaving 18 bases between. CDR3 nucleotide sequence: TGTGCCACCTCGGAAGGGGGGGCCCCAGATACGCAGTATTTT. The encoded protein is CATSEGGAPDTQYF.

The chain recombines TRBV15 with TRBJ2-6; possible D gene TRBD2, 5 bases. Germline CDR1 LNHNV, CDR2 YYDKDF (reference sequence). CDR3 length: 16 amino acids. Deletions cut 1 base from V and 0 bases from J, with 7 bases between. CDR3 amino acids: CATSRVAGSGANVLTF. The CDR3 DNA sequence: TGTGCCACCAGCAGAGTCGCGGGCTCTGGGGCCAACGTCCTGACTTTC.

This clone was counted between two and nine times. The V call is TRBV5-6, the J call TRBJ1-5; perhaps TRBD1 as D (6 bases). With 3 bases removed from V and 7 bases from J, the gap between germline ends came to 14 bases. This CDR3 contains 14 residues. Germline values: CDR1 SGHDT, CDR2 YYEEEE. The CDR3 DNA is TGTGCCAGCAGCTCCAGGGGAATCGGCCAGCCCCAGCATTTT. Amino acid sequence: CASSSRGIGQPQHF.

This sequence joins TRBV19 and TRBJ2-7, with 8 bases that match TRBD1. CDR1 LNHDA and CDR2 SQIVND come from the germline V gene (reference sequence). Losses at the gene ends were 5 bases for V and 2 bases for J; bases not matched to a gene: 8. CDR3 length equals 15 residues. The CDR3 loop reads CASSPTGALPYEQYV. The CDR3 DNA reads TGTGCCAGTAGTCCGACAGGGGCCCTACCCTACGAGCAGTACGTC.

The chain recombines TRBV11-2 with TRBJ2-1; TRBD2 agrees at 9 bases. The germline CDR1 and CDR2 sequences are SGHAT and FQNNGV. The CDR3 has 17 amino acids. The ends lost 5 bases at V and 8 bases at J; junction bases unmatched: 16. CDR3 loop: CASSHSGGSSVFDEQFF. In DNA form, the CDR3 reads TGTGCCAGCAGCCACAGCGGGGGGTCAAGTGTATTCGATGAGCAGTTCTTC.

This clone showed up just a few times. V and J are TRBV5-1 and TRBJ2-1; 9 nucleotides line up with TRBD2. The germline CDR1 and CDR2 sequences are SGHRS and YFSETQ. The CDR3 has 14 amino acids. The V segment lost 2 bases and the J segment 8 bases; nucleotides outside the gene matches: 5. The CDR3 protein is CASSLAGGDHEQFF. CDR3 DNA sequence: TGCGCCAGCAGCTTAGCGGGGGGCGACCATGAGCAGTTCTTC.

The chain uses TRBV6-5 and TRBJ1-1; possibly TRBD1 for D (5 bases). Trimming cost V 0 bases and J 2 bases, with 10 bases left between them. CDR1 and CDR2 (germline): MNHEY, SVGAGI. The CDR3 sequence is 15 residues long. The DNA for the CDR3 is TGTGCCAGCAGTTACTCTCTAGGGGCAAACACTGAAGCTTTCTTT. Protein product: CASSYSLGANTEAFF.

This clone was counted a few times. The chain has TRBV7-9 and TRBJ1-2; D perhaps matches TRBD1 (6 bases). Germline V gene data show CDR1 as SEHNR and CDR2 as FQNEAQ (reference sequence). CDR3 size: 16 residues. Trimming left V 2 bases short and J 8 bases short, with 21 bases between. CDR3 loop: CASSLPTQGKARGYTF. The CDR3 DNA sequence: TGTGCCAGCAGCTTACCCACACAGGGAAAGGCGAGGGGCTACACCTTC.

In its sample, this clone was seen a few times. The chain employs TRBV5-1 and TRBJ2-2; 8 bases map to TRBD2. Germline values: CDR1 SGHRS, CDR2 YFSETQ. Unmatched junction bases numbered 4, after V lost 0 bases and J lost 6 bases. The CDR3 is 15 residues long. The CDR3 sequence is CASSLALSGAGELFF. The CDR3 DNA reads TGCGCCAGCAGCTTGGCTCTTAGCGGGGCCGGGGAGCTGTTTTTT.

The rearrangement links TRBV18 to TRBJ1-2; 7 nucleotides agree with TRBD1. The CDR3 contains 13 residues. The germline gives CDR1 KGHSH, CDR2 LQKENI. Trimming at V came to 0 bases and at J to 7 bases, leaving 2 bases not matched to a gene. Written as DNA, the CDR3 is TGTGCCAGCTCACCACCCACAGGGGCTGGCTACACCTTC. Translating it yields CASSPPTGAGYTF.

This chain uses TRBV4-1 with TRBJ2-3; D uncertain. Trimming cost V 0 bases and J 0 bases, with 4 bases left between them. The germline CDR1 and CDR2 sequences are MGHRA and YSYEKL. This CDR3 has 14 residues. The CDR3 here is CASSQDISTDTQYF. The CDR3 DNA reads TGCGCCAGCAGCCAAGATATAAGCACAGATACGCAGTATTTT.